This entry features one TCR beta chain sequence. The data were taken from a study of blood T cell repertoires in COVID-19. Study overall: Collection of acute and convalescent COVID-19 samples took place in the United States, Italy and Spain. PBMCs, B-cell-depleted T cells, or T cells provided the cDNA or gDNA that made up the material.

J lost 2 bases, V lost 5 bases, and 4 bases had no gene match. The CDR3 has 14 residues. From germline, CDR1 is SGHDT and CDR2 YYEEEE. How the authors handled the data: Counts of nucleated cells, estimated from reference gene primer amplification, were obtained. Only in-frame clones appear in the TCRdb table, and some are missing; sequencing was by immunoSEQ multiplex PCR. V and J calls and clone size are those listed in that table; D and trimming were worked out from the DNA. The sample comprises around 290,000 clones, roughly 91% of which are singletons, and about 4.6% rests with the top ten. The sequencing input was peripheral blood. V is TRBV5-6 and J is TRBJ1-2; 9 bases line up with TRBD1. The origin of this receptor is a middle-aged man with acute or convalescent COVID-19. The DNA of the CDR3 is TGTGCCAGCAGTCGAGGGACAGGGAACTATGGCTACACCTTC. Translating gives CASSRGTGNYGYTF.